This TCR beta chain was captured in a study of spatial heterogeneity in lung cancer. The wider study: Available follow-up PBMC samples were sequenced, at a median of around two years post-resection.

One entry per CDR3 protein results from TCRdb running MiXCR on the 5' RACE reads. This repertoire shows about 32,000 distinct CDR3 sequences, more than 9% found once; its top ten account for 25% to 35%. Time point indicated: blood at routine non-recurrence follow-up after resection. Sequencing of whole RNA from tumor, nontumor lung or frozen PBMC involved no sorting. V lost 6 bases to trimming and J lost 8 bases, with 19 bases between them. CDR3 size: 14 residues. Germline CDR1 MDHEN, CDR2 SYDVKM. The rearrangement links TRBV28 to TRBJ1-2; weak D call: TRBD1 (5 bases). The material sequenced was PBMCs, taken at follow-up. The clonotype comes from a female donor with early-stage non-small cell lung cancer. In nucleotides, the CDR3 is TGTGCCAGCAGCACCCCGGGACCAACTTGGGGCTACACCTTC. Protein sequence: CASSTPGPTWGYTF.